This T cell receptor beta chain was captured in a study of shared clonotypes between healthy human individuals. Study context: Donors were a couple of women and three men aged 18 to 49.

The CDR3 is 15 amino acids. With 4 bases removed from V and 0 bases from J, the gap between germline ends came to 13 bases. Sequencing used immunoSEQ multiplex PCR; TCRdb keeps in-frame clones, though not all of them. Of approximately 2.4 million clones in the sample, 90% to 97% are singletons; the top ten hold over 0.1%. This chain links TRBV23-1 with TRBJ2-7; no clear D gene. TRBV23-1 is given ORF status, its function remaining uncertain. The specimen was naive CD4+ T cells sorted from blood. Subset denoted: CD45RA+ positively selected. This sequence was found in a young man in good health. The CDR3 region has the DNA TGCGCCAGCAGTCGCCCCCCGGGCCTCTCCTACGAGCAGTACTTC. Its translation is CASSRPPGLSYEQYF.